The 3 T cell receptor beta chains in this list originate from one sample, sequenced in a study of tissue T cells after allogeneic stem cell transplantation. The data were produced by immunoSEQ multiplex PCR, yet TCRdb's version contains in-frame clones alone and is incomplete. This sample has about 48,000 clones, with around 67% found just once. Specimen: sorted cells pooled from one or two spleens. Every receptor here comes from a pool of C57BL/6 mice in good health.

This clone has only a few counts. The gene names given are mouse names. Sequencing ends 1 residue short of the CDR3 end; the germline J gene provides the rest. The chain employs TRBV13-2 and TRBJ1-5, with D perhaps TRBD1 (6 bases). Germline V lookup: CDR1 NNHNN, CDR2 SYGAGS (reference sequence). V was trimmed by 1 base and J by 4 bases, leaving 9 bases between them. The CDR3 runs 14 residues. The CDR3 loop is CASGDPGTNQAPLF. The CDR3 DNA, read in part, is TGTGCCAGCGGTGATCCAGGGACAAACCAGGCTCCGCTT.

Notes on this clone: These gene names are mouse names. The read comes to an end 1 residue before the CDR3 does, leaving the germline J gene to fill in the end. V and J are TRBV16 and TRBJ1-1; weak D call: TRBD1 (5 bases). The CDR3 extends over 14 amino acids. The germline gives CDR1 SGHSA, CDR2 FRNQAP. Trimming shortened V by 5 bases and J by 0 bases, and 10 bases separated the two germline ends. The CDR3 DNA, read in part, is TGTGCAAGCAGCCCGAGGACAACAAACACAGAAGTCTTC. Encoded protein: CASSPRTTNTEVF. The full CDR3 is CASSPRTTNTEVFF.

Note on this clone: Germline and genes here are mouse. The CDR3 protein is CASSQDIWGGQDTQYF. The part of the CDR3 DNA that was read is TGTGCCAGCAGCCAAGATATCTGGGGGGGGCAAGACACCCAGTAC. The rearrangement joins TRBV2 to TRBJ2-5; TRBD2 matches 9 bases. The DNA ends 1 residue before the CDR3 does, and the rest of the CDR3 is filled in from the germline J gene. V gave up 0 bases and J gave up 3 bases; unmatched junction bases: 4. In germline, CDR1 is LGHNA, CDR2 YSYQKL. The CDR3 totals 16 residues.